The 27 T cell receptor beta chains in this list originate from one sample, sequenced in a study of T cells after yellow fever vaccination. TCRdb called the 5' RACE reads again in MiXCR, with one record for every CDR3 protein. The sample consists of a few hundred thousand distinct CDR3 sequences, 8.7% of them appearing once. Material: PBMCs, obtained on the day of the first yellow fever vaccination. These receptors all stem from a man aged 18 to 30 who received the YFV17D yellow fever vaccine.

V and J are TRBV20-1 and TRBJ2-1; D ambiguous. This CDR3 has 14 residues. Trimming stripped 1 base from V and 3 bases from J, with 10 bases between. CDR1 is DFQATT and CDR2 is SNEGSKA in the germline V gene (reference sequence). The CDR3 here is CSARAAVFYNEQFF. The CDR3 nucleotides are TGCAGTGCTAGAGCGGCAGTATTCTACAATGAGCAGTTCTTC.

The chain carries TRBV27 and TRBJ2-4; 13 bases map to TRBD2. Losses at the gene ends were 5 bases for V and 0 bases for J; bases not matched to a gene: 10. In germline, CDR1 is MNHEY, CDR2 SMNVEV (reference sequence). This CDR3 contains 19 residues. The CDR3 DNA reads TGTGCCAGCAGTCCCGTTACTAGCGGGGGGGCCCTAGCCAAAAACATTCAGTACTTC. Translated: CASSPVTSGGALAKNIQYF.

This rearrangement joins TRBV2 to TRBJ2-5, with 14 bases fitting TRBD2. The CDR3 consists of 13 residues. Germline assignment: CDR1 SNHLY and CDR2 FYNNEI. The ends lost 11 bases at V and 7 bases at J; junction bases unmatched: 6. CDR3 in amino acids: CAGGLAGGGTQYF. CDR3 coding DNA: TGTGCCGGTGGACTAGCGGGGGGAGGGACCCAGTACTTC.

The chain joins TRBV7-2 to TRBJ2-1; D call uncertain. Germline V lookup: CDR1 SGHTA, CDR2 FQGNSA. The germline V and J ends were trimmed by 0 bases and 10 bases, with 7 bases remaining between them. The length of the CDR3 is 12 residues. CDR3 DNA sequence: TGTGCCAGCAGCTTAGCTTTCCAGGAGCAGTTCTTC. Protein sequence: CASSLAFQEQFF.

The table lists this clonotype with a few counts. This chain joins TRBV12-3 or TRBV12-4 and TRBJ1-3; D remains ambiguous. The CDR3 consists of 13 residues. The V and J ends lost 7 bases and 0 bases respectively, with 7 bases between them. In nucleotides, the CDR3 is TGTGCCAGCACCTTCCTCTCTGGAAACACCATATATTTT. This encodes CASTFLSGNTIYF.

In this sample, this clonotype turned up many times. The genes are TRBV5-1 and TRBJ1-1; possibly TRBD1 for D (5 bases). The CDR3 is 15 amino acids. V dropped 0 bases and J dropped 0 bases, with 9 bases sitting between them. Germline V gives CDR1 SGHRS, CDR2 YFSETQ. CDR3 in DNA: TGCGCCAGCAGCTTGGCCGGGGGGATGAACACTGAAGCTTTCTTT. Translating it yields CASSLAGGMNTEAFF.

This clonotype was picked up many times. V usage is TRBV29-1 and J usage is TRBJ1-1; D call uncertain. The germline V gene encodes CDR1 SQVTM and CDR2 ANQGSEA. V lost 7 bases and J 1 base, leaving 7 bases between the germline ends. This CDR3 has 11 amino acids. CDR3 loop: CSGSQNTEAFF. In DNA, the CDR3 is TGCAGCGGTAGCCAGAACACTGAAGCTTTCTTT.

This clonotype came up a few times. The J gene is TRBJ2-1, the V gene TRBV11-2; the D is unclear. This CDR3 has 15 amino acids. Per the germline V gene, CDR1 is SGHAT and CDR2 is FQNNGV. Trimming removed 6 bases at V and 2 bases at J, with 14 bases between. As DNA, the CDR3 is TGTGCCAGCAGGGAGCCTGGAAGCCCCTACAATGAGCAGTTCTTC. Its translation: CASREPGSPYNEQFF.

This clonotype came up a few times. V gene TRBV12-3 or TRBV12-4 combines with J gene TRBJ1-6, with a tentative D call TRBD1 (6 bases). The CDR3 extends over 14 amino acids. V lost 6 bases, J lost 9 bases, and 15 bases lay in between. CDR3 in DNA: TGTGCCAGCAGACATGAACAGGGTTCTTCACCCCTCCACTTT. Its protein is CASRHEQGSSPLHF.

This sequence joins TRBV5-1 and TRBJ2-1; 10 nucleotides align to TRBD2. The CDR3 totals 17 residues. The V gene end was trimmed by 0 bases and the J gene end by 10 bases; junction bases not matched to a gene: 13. In germline, CDR1 is SGHRS, CDR2 YFSETQ. CDR3 coding DNA: TGCGCCAGCAGCTTGGCCCTTGTCGCAGCGGGGGGGCGGGAGCAGTTCTTC. Residues: CASSLALVAAGGREQFF.

This sequence joins TRBV5-4 and TRBJ2-5, with 12 bases lining up with TRBD2. Germline V gene data show CDR1 as SGHNT and CDR2 as YYREEE (reference sequence). Germline trimming cut 9 bases from V and 2 bases from J; bases unmatched to any gene: 8. The CDR3 contains 15 residues. This CDR3 reads CAIAPGLAGQETQYF. The CDR3 DNA follows: TGTGCCATCGCCCCCGGACTAGCGGGGCAAGAGACCCAGTACTTC.

This chain uses TRBV12-5 with TRBJ2-2; TRBD2 aligns across 7 bases. Germline CDR1 LGHNT, CDR2 FRNRAP. Losses at the gene ends were 7 bases for V and 3 bases for J; bases not matched to a gene: 8. The CDR3 runs to 15 residues. The chain's CDR3 is CASAWGGGDTGELFF. The CDR3, as DNA: TGTGCTAGTGCTTGGGGCGGGGGAGACACCGGGGAGCTGTTTTTT.

This clonotype was counted at least ten times. This chain uses TRBV7-2 with TRBJ2-5; D is possibly TRBD1 (6 bases). The germline gives CDR1 SGHTA, CDR2 FQGNSA. The CDR3 has 13 amino acids. V lost 3 bases and J lost 2, with 7 bases in between. The CDR3: CASSFGQQETQYF. The CDR3 nucleotides read TGTGCCAGCAGCTTTGGACAGCAAGAGACCCAGTACTTC. Drawing the rest from reference TRBV7-2 and TRBJ2-5, the complete variable domain is GAGVSQSPSNKVTEKGKDVELRCDPISGHTALYWYRQSLGQGLEFLIYFQGNSAPDKSGLPSDRFSAERTGGSVSTLTIQRTQQEDSAVYLCASSFGQQETQYFGPGTRLLVL.

The sample holds many counts of this clonotype. This chain joins TRBV5-1 and TRBJ2-1; D is tentatively TRBD1 or TRBD2 (5 bases each). Between the trimmed V and J ends, which lost 4 bases and 6 bases, there was a span of 20 bases. There are 16 residues in the CDR3. Germline CDR1 is SGHRS and CDR2 is YFSETQ. CDR3 in amino acids: CASSLPIRGAGNEQFF. CDR3 nucleotide sequence: TGCGCCAGCAGCCTACCCATTAGGGGCGCGGGCAATGAGCAGTTCTTC.

This clonotype has more than one count but fewer than ten. The chain is built from TRBV5-1 and TRBJ2-3; TRBD1 agrees at 7 bases. There are 15 residues in the CDR3. CDR1 and CDR2 (germline): SGHRS, YFSETQ. V lost 0 bases and J lost 4; bases outside the gene matches: 5. CDR3: CASSLAQGPADTQYF. The DNA for the CDR3 is TGCGCCAGCAGCTTGGCACAGGGGCCCGCAGATACGCAGTATTTT.

This clonotype was counted at least ten times. This chain uses TRBV5-4 with TRBJ2-3; a weak D match, TRBD1 (5 bases). The V gene's germline CDR1 is SGHNT and CDR2 YYREEE (reference sequence). V lost 2 bases and J lost 4, with 8 bases in between. CDR3 length: 13 amino acids. The CDR3 loop reads CASSFRDSDTQYF. In nucleotides, the CDR3 is TGTGCCAGCAGCTTCAGGGATTCAGATACGCAGTATTTT.

CDR3 protein: CASSFLQGNQPQHF. CDR3 nucleotide sequence: TGTGCCAGCAGCTTTTTACAGGGGAATCAGCCCCAGCATTTT. The rearrangement joins TRBV11-2 to TRBJ1-5, with 7 nucleotides matching TRBD1. Per germline, CDR1 SGHAT and CDR2 FQNNGV. Losses at the gene ends were 3 bases for V and 4 bases for J; bases not matched to a gene: 3. The CDR3 length is 14 residues.

There are many counts of this clonotype. The chain recombines TRBV20-1 with TRBJ2-3, with TRBD2 as a possible D gene (5 bases). The CDR3 extends over 13 amino acids. Per the germline V gene, CDR1 is DFQATT and CDR2 is SNEGSKA (reference sequence). Trimming removed 3 bases at V and 5 bases at J, with 12 bases between. CDR3 loop: CSASQRAGDTQYF. The CDR3 DNA follows: TGCAGTGCTAGCCAGAGGGCGGGAGATACGCAGTATTTT.

A few counts support this clonotype. The V and J genes are TRBV7-9 and TRBJ2-5; TRBD2 matches at 9 bases. Germline values: CDR1 SEHNR, CDR2 FQNEAQ (reference sequence). The V segment lost 2 bases and the J segment 3 bases; nucleotides outside the gene matches: 10. CDR3 length equals 17 residues. The CDR3 spells CASSLYGRGGLEETQYF. In nucleotides, the CDR3 is TGTGCCAGCAGCTTATATGGGCGGGGGGGCCTGGAAGAGACCCAGTACTTC.

This clonotype was counted between two and nine times. The gene calls are TRBV5-1 and TRBJ2-3, with D uncertain. The germline V gene encodes CDR1 SGHRS and CDR2 YFSETQ. Trimming pared 0 bases from V and 4 bases from J, leaving 12 bases between. This CDR3 has 15 amino acids. In DNA, the CDR3 is TGCGCCAGCAGCTTGGACCCCGCGGCCGCAGATACGCAGTATTTT. It translates to CASSLDPAAADTQYF.

This clonotype was counted many times. This sequence joins TRBV12-3 or TRBV12-4 and TRBJ2-4; D not resolved. The CDR3 is 11 amino acids. The germline V and J ends were trimmed by 3 bases and 8 bases, with 5 bases remaining between them. This chain's CDR3 is CASSFGYIQYF. The CDR3, as DNA: TGTGCCAGCAGTTTTGGGTACATTCAGTACTTC.

At least ten counts were recorded for this clonotype. The V call is TRBV5-1, the J call TRBJ1-5, with 9 bases matching TRBD1. The CDR3 is made up of 14 amino acids. Trimming cost V 2 bases and J 5 bases; bases outside gene matches: 2. Germline assignment: CDR1 SGHRS and CDR2 YFSETQ. The CDR3 spells CASSFGTGYQPQHF. Here the CDR3 DNA reads TGCGCCAGCAGCTTTGGGACAGGGTATCAGCCCCAGCATTTT.

The DNA of the CDR3 is TGTGCCAGCACCCGTCGCTCCTACGAGCAGTACTTC. Its protein product is CASTRRSYEQYF. The chain links TRBV16 to TRBJ2-7; D unresolved. Looked up from germline, CDR1 is KGHSY and CDR2 is FQNENV. The CDR3 consists of 12 residues. V lost 7 bases and J 0 bases, leaving 7 bases between the germline ends.

This clonotype was detected only a few times. The chain carries TRBV20-1 and TRBJ1-4; D call uncertain. The CDR3 is 15 residues long. Trimming stripped 5 bases from V and 1 base from J, with 14 bases between. Per germline, CDR1 DFQATT and CDR2 SNEGSKA (reference sequence). Written as DNA, the CDR3 is TGCAGTGCTTCTGACCCAAGAGGAACTAATGAAAAACTGTTTTTT. This gives the protein CSASDPRGTNEKLFF.

This clonotype was observed a few times. V gene TRBV7-2 combines with J gene TRBJ1-1; D might be TRBD1 (5 bases). Germline loops: CDR1 SGHTA, CDR2 FQGNSA. V was pared by 2 bases and J by 0 bases, with 16 bases between. CDR3 length: 17 amino acids. CDR3 protein: CASSLNPGRLMNTEAFF. Written as DNA, the CDR3 is TGTGCCAGCAGCTTAAACCCAGGGCGGTTGATGAACACTGAAGCTTTCTTT.

This clonotype was seen more than once but under ten times. The chain joins TRBV5-1 to TRBJ1-1; TRBD1 aligns across 7 bases. J lost 6 bases, V lost 4 bases, and 12 bases had no gene match. Germline V lookup: CDR1 SGHRS, CDR2 YFSETQ. This CDR3 has 15 amino acids. CDR3 sequence reads: CASSPRTGPVAEAFF. Here the CDR3 DNA reads TGCGCCAGCAGCCCCCGGACAGGTCCTGTAGCTGAAGCTTTCTTT.

A few counts support this clonotype. This chain links TRBV4-1 with TRBJ2-3, with 7 bases lining up with TRBD2. Per germline, CDR1 MGHRA and CDR2 YSYEKL. The CDR3 covers 13 residues. V was pared by 2 bases and J by 4 bases, with 0 bases of the junction left unmatched. CDR3 nucleotides: TGCGCCAGCAGCCAACTAGCGGCAGATACGCAGTATTTT. Its translation: CASSQLAADTQYF.